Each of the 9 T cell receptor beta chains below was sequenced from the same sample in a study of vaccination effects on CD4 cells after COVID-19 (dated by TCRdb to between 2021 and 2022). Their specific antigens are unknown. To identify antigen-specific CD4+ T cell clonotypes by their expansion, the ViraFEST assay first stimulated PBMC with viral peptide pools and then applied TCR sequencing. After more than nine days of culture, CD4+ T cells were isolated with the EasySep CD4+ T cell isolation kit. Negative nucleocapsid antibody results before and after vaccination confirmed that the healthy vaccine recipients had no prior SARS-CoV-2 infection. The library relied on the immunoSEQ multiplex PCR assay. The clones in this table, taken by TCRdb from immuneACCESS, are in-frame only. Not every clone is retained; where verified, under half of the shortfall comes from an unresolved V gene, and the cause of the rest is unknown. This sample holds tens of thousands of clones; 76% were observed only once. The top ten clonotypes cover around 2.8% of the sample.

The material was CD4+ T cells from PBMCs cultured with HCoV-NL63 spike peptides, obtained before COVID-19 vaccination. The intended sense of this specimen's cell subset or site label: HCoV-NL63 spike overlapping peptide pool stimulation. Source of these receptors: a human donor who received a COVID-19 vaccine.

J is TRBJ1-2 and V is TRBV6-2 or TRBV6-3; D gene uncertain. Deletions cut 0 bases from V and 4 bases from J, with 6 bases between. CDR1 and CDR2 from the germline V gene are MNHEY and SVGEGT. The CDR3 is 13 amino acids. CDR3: CASSYSAFYGYTF. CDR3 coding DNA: TGTGCCAGCAGTTACTCGGCATTCTATGGCTACACCTTC.

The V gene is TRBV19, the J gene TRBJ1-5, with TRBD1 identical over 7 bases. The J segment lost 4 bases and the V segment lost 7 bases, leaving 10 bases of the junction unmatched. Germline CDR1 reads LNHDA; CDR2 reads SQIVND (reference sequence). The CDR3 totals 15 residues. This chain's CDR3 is CASTRDRVENQPQHF. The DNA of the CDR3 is TGTGCCAGTACCCGAGACAGGGTGGAGAATCAGCCCCAGCATTTT.

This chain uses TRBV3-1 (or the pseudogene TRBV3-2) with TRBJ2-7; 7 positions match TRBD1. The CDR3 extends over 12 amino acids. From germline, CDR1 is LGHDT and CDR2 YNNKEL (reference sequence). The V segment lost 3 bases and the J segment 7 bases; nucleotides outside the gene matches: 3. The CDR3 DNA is TGTGCCAGCAGCCATGCACAGGGGGAGCAGTACGTC. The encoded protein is CASSHAQGEQYV.

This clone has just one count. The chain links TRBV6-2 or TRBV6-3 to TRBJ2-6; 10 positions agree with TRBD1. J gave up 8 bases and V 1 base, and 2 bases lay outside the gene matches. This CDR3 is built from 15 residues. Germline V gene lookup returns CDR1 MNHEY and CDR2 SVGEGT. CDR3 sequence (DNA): TGTGCCAGCAGTTACTGGGGACAGGGGACCAACGTCCTGACTTTC. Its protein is CASSYWGQGTNVLTF.

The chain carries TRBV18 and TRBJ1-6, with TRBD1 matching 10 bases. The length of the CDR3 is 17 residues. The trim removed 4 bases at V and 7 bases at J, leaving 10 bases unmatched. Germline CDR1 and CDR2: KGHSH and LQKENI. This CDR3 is CASSLRPGTGDNSPLHF. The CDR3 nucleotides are TGTGCCAGCTCACTGCGTCCCGGGACAGGGGACAATTCACCCCTCCACTTT.

CDR3 bases: TGTGCCAGCAGTCTGAGGACCCCGGGGTATGGCTACACCTTC. Its translation: CASSLRTPGYGYTF. The V call is TRBV28, the J call TRBJ1-2, with D uncertain. The CDR3 has 14 amino acids. V was clipped by 5 bases and J by 5 bases, with 15 bases between them. The germline gives CDR1 MDHEN, CDR2 SYDVKM.

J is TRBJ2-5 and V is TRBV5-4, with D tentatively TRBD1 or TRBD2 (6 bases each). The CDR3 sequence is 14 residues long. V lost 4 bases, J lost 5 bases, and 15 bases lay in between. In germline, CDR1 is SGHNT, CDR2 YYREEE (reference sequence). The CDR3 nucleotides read TGTGCCAGCAGCGAGGGGGGTTCGCTGGAGACCCAGTACTTC. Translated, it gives CASSEGGSLETQYF.

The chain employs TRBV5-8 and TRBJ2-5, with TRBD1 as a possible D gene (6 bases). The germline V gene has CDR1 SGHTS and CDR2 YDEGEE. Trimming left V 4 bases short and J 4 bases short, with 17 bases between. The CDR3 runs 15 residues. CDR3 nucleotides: TGTGCCAGCAGCCGACTTTGGGGCAGGGGAGAGACCCAGTACTTC. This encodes CASSRLWGRGETQYF.

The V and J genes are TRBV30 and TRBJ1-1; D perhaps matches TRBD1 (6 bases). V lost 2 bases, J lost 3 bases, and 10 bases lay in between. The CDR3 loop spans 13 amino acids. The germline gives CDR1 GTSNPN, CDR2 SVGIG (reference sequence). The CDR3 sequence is CAWSTPGDTEAFF. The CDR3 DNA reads TGTGCCTGGAGTACCCCAGGGGACACTGAAGCTTTCTTT.